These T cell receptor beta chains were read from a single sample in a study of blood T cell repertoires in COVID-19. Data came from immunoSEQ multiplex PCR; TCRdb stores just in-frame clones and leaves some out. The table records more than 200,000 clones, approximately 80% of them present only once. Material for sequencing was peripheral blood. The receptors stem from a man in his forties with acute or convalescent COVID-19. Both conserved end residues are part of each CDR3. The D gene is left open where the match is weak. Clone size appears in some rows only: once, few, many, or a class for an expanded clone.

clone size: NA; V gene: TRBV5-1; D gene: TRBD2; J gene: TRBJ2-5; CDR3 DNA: TGCGCCAGCAGCTTCCCGGGAGGAGGCCAAGAGACCCAGTACTTC; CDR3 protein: CASSFPGGGQETQYF
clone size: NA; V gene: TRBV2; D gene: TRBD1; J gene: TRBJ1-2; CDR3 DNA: TGTGCCAGCAGCGGACAGGGGAACTATGGCTACACCTTC; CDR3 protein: CASSGQGNYGYTF
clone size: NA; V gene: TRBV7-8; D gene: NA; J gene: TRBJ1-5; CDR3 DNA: TGTGCCAGCAGCTTAGAAGACAGTAGCAATCAGCCCCAGCATTTT; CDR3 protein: CASSLEDSSNQPQHF
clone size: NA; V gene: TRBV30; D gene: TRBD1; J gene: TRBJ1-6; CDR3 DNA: TGTGCCTGGAACATCGCAGGGGGCCTGTCACCCCTCCACTTT; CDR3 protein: CAWNIAGGLSPLHF
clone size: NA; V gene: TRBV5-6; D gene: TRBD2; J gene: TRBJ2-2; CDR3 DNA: TGTGCCAGCAGCTTGGTCCGTTGGGAGGGACGAATGAACACCGGGGAGCTGTTTTTT; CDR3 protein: CASSLVRWEGRMNTGELFF
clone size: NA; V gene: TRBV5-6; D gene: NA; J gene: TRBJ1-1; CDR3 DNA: TGTGCCAGCAGCTTTGGCCTAACAAGCGTCGGCACTGAAGCTTTCTTT; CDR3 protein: CASSFGLTSVGTEAFF
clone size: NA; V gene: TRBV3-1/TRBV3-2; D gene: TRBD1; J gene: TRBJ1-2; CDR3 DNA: TGTGCCAGCAGCCCGACTCGACAGGGCTATGGCTACACCTTC; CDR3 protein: CASSPTRQGYGYTF
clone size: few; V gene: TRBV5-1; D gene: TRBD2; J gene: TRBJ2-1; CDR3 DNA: TGCGCCACCAAAAGCGGGAGCTCCTACAATGAGCAGTTCTTC; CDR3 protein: CATKSGSSYNEQFF
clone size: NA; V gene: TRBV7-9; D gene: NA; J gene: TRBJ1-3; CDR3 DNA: TGTGCCAGCACCCGGGAGGGTGACACCATATATTTT; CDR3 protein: CASTREGDTIYF
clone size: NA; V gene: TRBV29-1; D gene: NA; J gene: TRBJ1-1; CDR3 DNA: TGCAGCGTTGAACCTACAGCTAACACTGAAGCTTTCTTT; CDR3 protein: CSVEPTANTEAFF
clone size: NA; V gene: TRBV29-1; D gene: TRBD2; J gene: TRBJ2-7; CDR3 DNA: TGCAGCGTTGACATTAGCGGGAGCGACGAGCAGTACTTC; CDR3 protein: CSVDISGSDEQYF
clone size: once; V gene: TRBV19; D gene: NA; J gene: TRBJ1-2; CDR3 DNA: TGTGCCAGTAATAACGAAGTCCGACTACAGGGCTACACCTTC; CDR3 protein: CASNNEVRLQGYTF
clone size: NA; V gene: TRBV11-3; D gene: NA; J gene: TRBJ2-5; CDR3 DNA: TGTGCCAGCAGCTTATTTTCGTATGAGACCCAGTACTTC; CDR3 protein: CASSLFSYETQYF
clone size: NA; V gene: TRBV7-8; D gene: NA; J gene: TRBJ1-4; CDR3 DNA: TGTGCCAGCAGCTCCCGGCGAGGGTCAACTAATGAAAAACTGTTTTTT; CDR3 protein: CASSSRRGSTNEKLFF
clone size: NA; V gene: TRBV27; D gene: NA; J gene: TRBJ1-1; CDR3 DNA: TGTGCCAGCAGTTTTGGGGGGGCGAACACTGAAGCTTTCTTT; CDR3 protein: CASSFGGANTEAFF
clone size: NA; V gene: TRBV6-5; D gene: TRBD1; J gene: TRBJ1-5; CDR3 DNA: TGTGCCAGCAGTCCCGCCAGGGGGAATCAGCCCCAGCATTTT; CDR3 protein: CASSPARGNQPQHF
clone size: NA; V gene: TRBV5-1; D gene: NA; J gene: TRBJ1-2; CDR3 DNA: TGCGCCAGCAGCCCCGCCCAAACAGGGAACTACACCTTC; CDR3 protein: CASSPAQTGNYTF
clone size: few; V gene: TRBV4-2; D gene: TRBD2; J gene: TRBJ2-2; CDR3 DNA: TGTGCCAGCAGCCCGGGCCAGCGGGAGCCCGGGGAGCTGTTTTTT; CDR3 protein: CASSPGQREPGELFF
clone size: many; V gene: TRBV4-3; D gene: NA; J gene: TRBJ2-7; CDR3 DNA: TGCGCCAGCAGCCAAGGACCAGGGTACGAGCAGTACTTC; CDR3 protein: CASSQGPGYEQYF
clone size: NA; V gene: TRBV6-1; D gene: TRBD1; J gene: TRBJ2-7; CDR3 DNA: TGTGCCAGCAGTGAGGGGACAGCCGTCTCCTACGAGCAGTACTTC; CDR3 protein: CASSEGTAVSYEQYF
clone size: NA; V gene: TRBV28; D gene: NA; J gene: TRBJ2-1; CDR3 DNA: TGTGCCAGCATTAATAGCGTCCATGAGCAGTTCTTC; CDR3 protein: CASINSVHEQFF
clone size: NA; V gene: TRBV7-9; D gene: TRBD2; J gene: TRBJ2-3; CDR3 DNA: TGTGCCAGCAGCCTACCACTTGGCGGGAGGGCTACAGATACGCAGTATTTT; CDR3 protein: CASSLPLGGRATDTQYF
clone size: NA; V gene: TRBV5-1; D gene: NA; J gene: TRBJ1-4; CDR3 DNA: TGCGCCAGCAGCTTCACAGGACGGAATGAAAAACTGTTTTTT; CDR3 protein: CASSFTGRNEKLFF
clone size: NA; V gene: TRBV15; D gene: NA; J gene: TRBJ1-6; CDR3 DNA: TGTGCCACCAGCAGAACAGGGAATAATTCACCCCTCCACTTT; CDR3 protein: CATSRTGNNSPLHF
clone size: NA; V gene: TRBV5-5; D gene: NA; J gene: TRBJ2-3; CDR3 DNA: TGTGCCAGCAGCTTACCCTCTGAGGATACGCAGTATTTT; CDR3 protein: CASSLPSEDTQYF
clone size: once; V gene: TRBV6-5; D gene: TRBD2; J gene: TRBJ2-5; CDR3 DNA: TGTGCCACAGGACTAGCGGGAGTCTTGGAGACCCAGTACTTC; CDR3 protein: CATGLAGVLETQYF
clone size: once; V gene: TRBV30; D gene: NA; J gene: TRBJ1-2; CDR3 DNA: TGTGCCTGGAGTCCCCGGGGTAATGGCTACACCTTC; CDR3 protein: CAWSPRGNGYTF
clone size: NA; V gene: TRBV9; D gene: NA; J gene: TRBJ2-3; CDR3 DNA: TGTGCCAGCAGCGTAGGCGTGGGAGTGACAGATACGCAGTATTTT; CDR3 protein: CASSVGVGVTDTQYF
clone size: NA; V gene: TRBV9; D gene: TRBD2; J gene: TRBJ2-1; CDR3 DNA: TGTGCCAGCAGCGTAAGGACTAGCAGGAGCGGTGACAATGAGCAGTTCTTC; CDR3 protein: CASSVRTSRSGDNEQFF
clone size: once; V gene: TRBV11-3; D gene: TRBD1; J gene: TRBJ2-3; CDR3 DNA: TGTGCCAGCAGCTTCTCCGGGACAGACACAGATACGCAGTATTTT; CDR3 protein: CASSFSGTDTDTQYF
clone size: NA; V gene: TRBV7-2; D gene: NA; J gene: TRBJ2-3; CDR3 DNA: TGTGCCAGCAGCTTAACGGGTTCAGATACGCAGTATTTT; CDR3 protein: CASSLTGSDTQYF
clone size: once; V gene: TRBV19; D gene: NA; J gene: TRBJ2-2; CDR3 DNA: TGTGCCAGTAGTAGCGGAGTTGTGGTGAACACCGGGGAGCTGTTTTTT; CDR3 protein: CASSSGVVVNTGELFF
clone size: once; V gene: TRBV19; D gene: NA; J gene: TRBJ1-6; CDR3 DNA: TGTGCCAGTAGTACACAAAGGGGGTGGCCCCTCCACTTT; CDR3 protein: CASSTQRGWPLHF
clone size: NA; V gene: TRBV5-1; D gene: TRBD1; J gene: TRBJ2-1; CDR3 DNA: TGCGCCAGCAGCTTAAGACAGGGTACGTACAATGAGCAGTTCTTC; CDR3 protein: CASSLRQGTYNEQFF
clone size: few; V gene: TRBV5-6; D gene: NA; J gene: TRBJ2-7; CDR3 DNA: TGTGCCAGCAGCGGGCCAGACTATCCTTCGCGGGTGGGTTCGGACGAGCAGTACTTC; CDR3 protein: CASSGPDYPSRVGSDEQYF
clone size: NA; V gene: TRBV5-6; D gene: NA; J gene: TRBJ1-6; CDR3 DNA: TGTGCCAGCAGCTTGGTTTTAGCCTATAATTCACCCCTCCACTTT; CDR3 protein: CASSLVLAYNSPLHF
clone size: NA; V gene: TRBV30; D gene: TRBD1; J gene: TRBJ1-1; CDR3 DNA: TGTGCCTGGCAAGACAGGGGCGTAACTGAAGCTTTCTTT; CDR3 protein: CAWQDRGVTEAFF
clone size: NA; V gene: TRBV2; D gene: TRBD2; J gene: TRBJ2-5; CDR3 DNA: TGTGCCAGCACACCCGGGACTAGCGCGGAGACCCAGTACTTC; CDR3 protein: CASTPGTSAETQYF
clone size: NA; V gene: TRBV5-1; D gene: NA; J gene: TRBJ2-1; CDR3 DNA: TGCGCCAGCAGCTTGGATGTCGGGTTCTCCTACAATGAGCAGTTCTTC; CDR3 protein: CASSLDVGFSYNEQFF
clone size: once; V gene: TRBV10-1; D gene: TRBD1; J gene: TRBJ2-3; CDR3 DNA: TGCGCCAGCAGTGAGCGCTTTGGCTCCAGGGGGAATACGCAGTATTTT; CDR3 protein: CASSERFGSRGNTQYF
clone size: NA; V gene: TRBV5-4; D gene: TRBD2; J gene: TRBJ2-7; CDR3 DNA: TGTGCCAGCAGCTTCACTAGCGGGAGCTTTACCTACGAGCAGTACTTC; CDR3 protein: CASSFTSGSFTYEQYF
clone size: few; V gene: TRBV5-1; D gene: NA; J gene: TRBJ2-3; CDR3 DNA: TGCGCCAGCAGCCCGCGGGACCTTCGGGAAAATACGCAGTATTTT; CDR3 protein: CASSPRDLRENTQYF
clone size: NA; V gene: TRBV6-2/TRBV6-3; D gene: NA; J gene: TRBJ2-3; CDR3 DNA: TGTGCCAGCAGCCCTAATACTAGATCTTCCACAGATACGCAGTATTTT; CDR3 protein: CASSPNTRSSTDTQYF
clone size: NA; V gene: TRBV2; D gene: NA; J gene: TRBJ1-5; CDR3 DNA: TGTGCCAGCACCCTACTTGACAATCAGCCCCAGCATTTT; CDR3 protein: CASTLLDNQPQHF
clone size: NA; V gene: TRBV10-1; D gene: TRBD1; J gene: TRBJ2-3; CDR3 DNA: TGCGCCAGCAGTGGGAAAAGACAGGGTCCCAATACGCAGTATTTT; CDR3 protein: CASSGKRQGPNTQYF
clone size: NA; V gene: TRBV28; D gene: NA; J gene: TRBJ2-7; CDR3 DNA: TGTGCCAGCAGTTCCTCCGGGTCTCACTACGAGCAGTACTTC; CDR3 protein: CASSSSGSHYEQYF
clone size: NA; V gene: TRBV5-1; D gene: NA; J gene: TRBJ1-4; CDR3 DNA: TGCGCCAGCAGCGCGCAGGGAACGACTAATGAAAAACTGTTTTTT; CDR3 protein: CASSAQGTTNEKLFF
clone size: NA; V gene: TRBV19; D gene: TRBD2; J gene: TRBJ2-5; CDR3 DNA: TGTGCCAGTAGTATCCGGGGGGGGACCCAGTACTTC; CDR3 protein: CASSIRGGTQYF
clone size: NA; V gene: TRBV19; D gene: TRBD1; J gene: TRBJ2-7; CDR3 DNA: TGTGCCAGTAGTGCAAGAGGGACAGGGCCCTACGAGCAGTACTTC; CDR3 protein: CASSARGTGPYEQYF
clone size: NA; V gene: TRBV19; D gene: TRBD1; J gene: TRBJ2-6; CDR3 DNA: TGTGCCAGTAGCCCTTGGGGCCCGGACAGGGGGTTGAGTGGGGCCAACGTCCTGACTTTC; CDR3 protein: CASSPWGPDRGLSGANVLTF
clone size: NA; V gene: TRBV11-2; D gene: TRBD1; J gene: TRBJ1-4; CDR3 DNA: TGTGCCAGCAGCTTAGGACAGGGAATAAATGAAAAACTGTTTTTT; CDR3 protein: CASSLGQGINEKLFF
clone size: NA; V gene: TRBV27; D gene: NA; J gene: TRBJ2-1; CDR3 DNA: TGTGCCAGCAGTTTAGGCACAGAGCAGTTCTTC; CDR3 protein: CASSLGTEQFF
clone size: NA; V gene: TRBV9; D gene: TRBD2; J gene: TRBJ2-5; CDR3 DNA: TGTGCCAGCAGCGTGGGGCGGGAGTCTCGGGAGACCCAGTACTTC; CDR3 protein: CASSVGRESRETQYF
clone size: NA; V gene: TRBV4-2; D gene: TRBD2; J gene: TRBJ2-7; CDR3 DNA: TGTGCCAGCAGCCAAGGGACTGCTAGCGGGAGTCTGTACGAGCAGTACTTC; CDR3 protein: CASSQGTASGSLYEQYF
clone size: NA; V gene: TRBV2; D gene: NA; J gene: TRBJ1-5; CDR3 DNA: TGTGCCAGCAGACCTTCAACAGGGTTGCGTCAGCCCCAGCATTTT; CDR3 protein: CASRPSTGLRQPQHF
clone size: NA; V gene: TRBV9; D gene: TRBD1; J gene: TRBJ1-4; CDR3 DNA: TGTGCCAGCAGCCCCAGGACAGGGGCGGGTGAAAAACTGTTTTTT; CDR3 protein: CASSPRTGAGEKLFF
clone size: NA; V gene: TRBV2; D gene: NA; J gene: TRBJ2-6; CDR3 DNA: TGTGCCAGCAGGGTCGAGGCCTCTGGGGCCAACGTCCTGACTTTC; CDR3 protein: CASRVEASGANVLTF